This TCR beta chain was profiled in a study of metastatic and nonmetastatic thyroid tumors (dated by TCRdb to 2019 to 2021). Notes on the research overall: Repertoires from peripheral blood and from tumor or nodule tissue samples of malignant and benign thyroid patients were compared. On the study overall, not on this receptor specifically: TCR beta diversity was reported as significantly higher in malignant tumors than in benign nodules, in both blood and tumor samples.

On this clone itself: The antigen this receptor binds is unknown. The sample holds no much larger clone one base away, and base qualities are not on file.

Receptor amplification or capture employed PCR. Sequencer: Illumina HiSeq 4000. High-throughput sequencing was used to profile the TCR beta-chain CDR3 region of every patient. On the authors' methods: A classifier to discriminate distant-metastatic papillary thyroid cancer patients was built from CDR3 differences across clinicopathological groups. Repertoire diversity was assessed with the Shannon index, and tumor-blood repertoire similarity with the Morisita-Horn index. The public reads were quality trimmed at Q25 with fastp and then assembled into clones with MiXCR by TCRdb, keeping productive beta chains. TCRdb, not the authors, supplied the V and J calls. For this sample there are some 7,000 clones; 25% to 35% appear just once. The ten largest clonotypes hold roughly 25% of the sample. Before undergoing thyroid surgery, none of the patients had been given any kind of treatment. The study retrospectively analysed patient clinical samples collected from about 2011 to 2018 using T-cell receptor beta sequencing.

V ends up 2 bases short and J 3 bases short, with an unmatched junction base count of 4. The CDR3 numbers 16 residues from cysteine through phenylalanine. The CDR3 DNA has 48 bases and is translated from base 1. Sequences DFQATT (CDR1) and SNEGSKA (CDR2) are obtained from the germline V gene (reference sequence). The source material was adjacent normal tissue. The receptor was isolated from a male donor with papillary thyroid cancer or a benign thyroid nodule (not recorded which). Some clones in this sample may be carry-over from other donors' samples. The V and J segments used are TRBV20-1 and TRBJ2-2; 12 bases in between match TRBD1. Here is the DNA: TGCAGTGCTAGACAGGGACAGGGGGCAGACACCGGGGAGCTGTTTTTT. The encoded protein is CSARQGQGADTGELFF.